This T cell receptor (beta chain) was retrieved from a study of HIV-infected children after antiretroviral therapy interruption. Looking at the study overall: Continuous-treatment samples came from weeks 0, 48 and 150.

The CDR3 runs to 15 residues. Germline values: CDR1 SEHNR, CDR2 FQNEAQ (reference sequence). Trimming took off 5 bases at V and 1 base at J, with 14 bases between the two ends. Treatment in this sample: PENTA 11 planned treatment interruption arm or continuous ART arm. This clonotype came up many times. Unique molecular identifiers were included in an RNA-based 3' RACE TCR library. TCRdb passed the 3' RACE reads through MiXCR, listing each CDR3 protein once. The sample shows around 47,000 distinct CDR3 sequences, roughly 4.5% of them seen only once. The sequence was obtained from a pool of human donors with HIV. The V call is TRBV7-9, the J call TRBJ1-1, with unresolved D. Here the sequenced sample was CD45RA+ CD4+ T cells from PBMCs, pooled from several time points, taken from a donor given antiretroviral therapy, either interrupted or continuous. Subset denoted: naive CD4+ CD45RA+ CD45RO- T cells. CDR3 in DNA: TGTGCCAGCAGCCCCTACTTGACGGAGAACACTGAAGCTTTCTTT. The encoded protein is CASSPYLTENTEAFF.